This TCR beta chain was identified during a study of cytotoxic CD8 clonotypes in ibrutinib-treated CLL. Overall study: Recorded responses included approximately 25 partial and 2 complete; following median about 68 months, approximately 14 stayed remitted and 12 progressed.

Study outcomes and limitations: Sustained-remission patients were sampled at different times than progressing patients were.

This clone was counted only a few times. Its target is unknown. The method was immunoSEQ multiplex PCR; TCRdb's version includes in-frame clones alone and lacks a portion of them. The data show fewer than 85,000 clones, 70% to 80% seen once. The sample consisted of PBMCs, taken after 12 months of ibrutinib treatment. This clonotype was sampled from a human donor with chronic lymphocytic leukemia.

CDR3 sequence: CASSQDLEDTQYF. For the CDR3, the DNA is TGCGCCAGCAGCCAAGATCTGGAGGATACGCAGTATTTT. This rearrangement joins TRBV4-1 to TRBJ2-3; D call uncertain. This CDR3 contains 13 residues. CDR1 is MGHRA, CDR2 YSYEKL, per germline. Trimming pared 0 bases from V and 6 bases from J, leaving 7 bases between.